This T cell receptor beta chain was identified in a study of T cell responses to AZD1222 COVID-19 vaccine. Of note for this clone: Its antigen remains unidentified.

Sequenced by immunoSEQ multiplex PCR; TCRdb stores in-frame clones only, minus some. The table shows 90,000 to 150,000 clones, with 70% to 90% occurring only once. The CDR3 is 11 amino acids. Germline assignment: CDR1 SGHKS and CDR2 YYEKEE (reference sequence). V lost 1 base and J lost 10, with 6 bases in between. Findings and caveats of the study: Among spike-specific TCRs, nearly half reportedly target unmutated variant regions.

Sequencing used peripheral blood, obtained on day 0 of AZD1222 vaccination. This sequence was found in an adult in good health. V is TRBV5-5 and J is TRBJ2-1; D unclear. As DNA, the CDR3 is TGTGCCAGCAGCTTGCTAGGGGAGCAGTTCTTC. This codes for CASSLLGEQFF.